The clone carrying this T cell receptor (beta chain) was recorded at least ten times. The data were obtained in a study of T cells after yellow fever vaccination. TCRdb fed the 5' RACE reads into MiXCR, producing one record per CDR3 protein. The sample shows about 160,000 distinct CDR3 sequences, around 7.2% of them seen only once. From germline, CDR1 is SGHTA and CDR2 FQGNSA. This CDR3 has 13 residues. V was pared by 1 base and J by 7 bases, with 5 bases between. The receptor was derived from a man aged 18-30 years who received the YFV17D yellow fever vaccine. The source was CD4+ T cells sorted from PBMCs, collected 5 days after the first yellow fever vaccination. The chain employs TRBV7-2 and TRBJ1-6, with D uncertain. The CDR3 sequence is CASSLGNNSPLHF. DNA for the CDR3: TGTGCCAGCAGCTTAGGCAACAATTCACCCCTCCACTTT.